These T cell receptor beta chains were read from a single sample in a study of beta chain features in type 1 diabetes. Repertoires were generated with immunoSEQ multiplex PCR, while TCRdb's copy carries only in-frame clones and drops some. The sample includes hundreds of thousands of clones, about 71% of them seen just once. Sequencing was carried out using naive CD4+ T cells from blood. Every receptor here comes from a young man in good health. The CDR3 runs from the conserved cysteine through the conserved F or W. Each record gives: clone size, J gene, V gene, CDR3 protein. A row's size may be missing; if present it is once, few, many or a size class.

abundance: .; j_gene: TRBJ2-3; v_gene: TRBV28; CDR3aa: CASSLLAGASDTQYF
abundance: .; j_gene: TRBJ2-7; v_gene: TRBV25-1; CDR3aa: CASRAGLGRYEQYF
abundance: .; j_gene: TRBJ2-1; v_gene: TRBV20-1; CDR3aa: CSARVFGEQFF
abundance: .; j_gene: TRBJ2-3; v_gene: TRBV7-2; CDR3aa: CASSPRAATDTQYF
abundance: .; j_gene: TRBJ1-2; v_gene: TRBV7-9; CDR3aa: CASSLDSQGGYTF
abundance: .; j_gene: TRBJ2-2; v_gene: TRBV29-1; CDR3aa: CSVSRTGGPIGELFF
abundance: .; j_gene: TRBJ2-3; v_gene: TRBV7-2; CDR3aa: CASSSDRAPTDTQYF
abundance: .; j_gene: TRBJ2-1; v_gene: TRBV11-2; CDR3aa: CASSFQGTSGREQFF
abundance: few; j_gene: TRBJ1-2; v_gene: TRBV29-1; CDR3aa: CSVTNSNTF
abundance: .; j_gene: TRBJ2-1; v_gene: TRBV11-3; CDR3aa: CASCPAGHYNEQFF
abundance: .; j_gene: TRBJ2-2; v_gene: TRBV7-9; CDR3aa: CASRAKDPLTGELFF
abundance: .; j_gene: TRBJ2-3; v_gene: TRBV2; CDR3aa: CASRGTDTQYF
abundance: .; j_gene: TRBJ2-5; v_gene: TRBV6-6; CDR3aa: CASSYGTAQETQYF
abundance: .; j_gene: TRBJ2-7; v_gene: TRBV5-1; CDR3aa: CASSLKGTTYEQYF
abundance: few; j_gene: TRBJ2-1; v_gene: TRBV29-1; CDR3aa: CSVEVTRGEQFF
abundance: few; j_gene: TRBJ2-7; v_gene: TRBV30; CDR3aa: CAYHRDRRFYEQYF
abundance: few; j_gene: TRBJ2-7; v_gene: TRBV7-9; CDR3aa: CASSSFSGRYYEQYF
abundance: .; j_gene: TRBJ2-5; v_gene: TRBV9; CDR3aa: CASSSLRQGGSETQYF
abundance: .; j_gene: TRBJ2-1; v_gene: TRBV25-1; CDR3aa: CASSGLAGGSNEQFF
abundance: few; j_gene: TRBJ2-1; v_gene: TRBV11-2; CDR3aa: CASSLETASSYNEQFF
abundance: once; j_gene: TRBJ2-7; v_gene: TRBV7-2; CDR3aa: CASSLGALSYEQYF
abundance: .; j_gene: TRBJ2-1; v_gene: TRBV9; CDR3aa: CASSGAGGIGHEQFF
abundance: .; j_gene: TRBJ2-1; v_gene: TRBV4-3; CDR3aa: CASSRGLSDEQFF
abundance: .; j_gene: TRBJ2-5; v_gene: TRBV7-9; CDR3aa: CASSLRTGRETQYF
abundance: .; j_gene: TRBJ2-5; v_gene: TRBV29-1; CDR3aa: CSVVGLQETQYF
abundance: .; j_gene: TRBJ2-5; v_gene: TRBV20-1; CDR3aa: CSQDRQETQYF
abundance: .; j_gene: TRBJ2-1; v_gene: TRBV30; CDR3aa: CAWSVLAGGHNEQFF
abundance: few; j_gene: TRBJ2-5; v_gene: TRBV7-9; CDR3aa: CASSFRLAGVGETQYF
abundance: once; j_gene: TRBJ2-5; v_gene: TRBV4-3; CDR3aa: CASSQDRVAGGTQYF
abundance: .; j_gene: TRBJ2-3; v_gene: TRBV30; CDR3aa: CAWGQGFSDTQYF
abundance: .; j_gene: TRBJ1-2; v_gene: TRBV25-1; CDR3aa: CASSGDSYGYTF
abundance: .; j_gene: TRBJ2-7; v_gene: TRBV7-2; CDR3aa: CASSNERRDTAYEQYF
abundance: few; j_gene: TRBJ1-5; v_gene: TRBV15; CDR3aa: CATGEGQGRVGQPQHF
abundance: .; j_gene: TRBJ2-1; v_gene: TRBV5-4; CDR3aa: CASSFGGRNEQFF
abundance: .; j_gene: TRBJ1-1; v_gene: TRBV29-1; CDR3aa: CSVEMRHANTEAFF
abundance: .; j_gene: TRBJ2-5; v_gene: TRBV7-9; CDR3aa: CASSDLDRGGETQYF
abundance: few; j_gene: TRBJ1-1; v_gene: TRBV29-1; CDR3aa: CSVEGTGAAFF
abundance: .; j_gene: TRBJ1-5; v_gene: TRBV29-1; CDR3aa: CSAALTDSNQPQHF
abundance: .; j_gene: TRBJ1-2; v_gene: TRBV30; CDR3aa: CAWSVTRNYGYTF
abundance: .; j_gene: TRBJ2-5; v_gene: TRBV30; CDR3aa: CAWSRGFWETQYF
abundance: .; j_gene: TRBJ2-3; v_gene: TRBV7-2; CDR3aa: CASSLQNTDTQYF
abundance: .; j_gene: TRBJ2-1; v_gene: TRBV30; CDR3aa: CAWCGGKSSYNEQFF
abundance: few; j_gene: TRBJ2-1; v_gene: TRBV11-2; CDR3aa: CASSLERTSGRVNEQFF
abundance: few; j_gene: TRBJ2-5; v_gene: TRBV29-1; CDR3aa: CSVGRPHF
abundance: .; j_gene: TRBJ2-1; v_gene: TRBV5-1; CDR3aa: CASSSIRSAGYNEQFF
abundance: few; j_gene: TRBJ2-3; v_gene: TRBV10-3; CDR3aa: CAISETITDTQYF